These 6 T cell receptor beta chains came from one sample sequenced in a study of response to subunit inactivated influenza vaccine. TCRdb ran MiXCR on the RT-PCR reads and lists one entry per CDR3 protein. The table shows 800,000 to 1,000,000 distinct CDR3 sequences, with around 20% occurring only once. Sequenced material: PBMCs from blood, taken around 5 days after vaccination. The receptors were sampled from a man aged 50-60 years who received an inactivated influenza vaccine.

The rearrangement joins TRBV29-1 to TRBJ2-1; D is uncertain. Trimming took 3 bases from V and 4 from J, leaving 4 bases between them. The CDR3 consists of 11 residues. The germline V gene encodes CDR1 SQVTM and CDR2 ANQGSEA. The CDR3 DNA sequence: TGCAGCGTTGACCAATACAATGAGCAGTTCTTC. Its translation is CSVDQYNEQFF.

This clonotype was counted many times. V is TRBV12-3 or TRBV12-4 and J is TRBJ2-5, with 11 bases fitting TRBD2. The CDR3 runs 15 residues. V was pared by 6 bases and J by 2 bases, with 5 bases of the junction left unmatched. The CDR3 sequence is CASSLTSGAQETQYF. In nucleotides, the CDR3 is TGTGCCAGCAGCCTGACTAGCGGGGCTCAAGAGACCCAGTACTTC.

This clonotype was counted a few times. CDR3 residues: CASSSPGGGQGVALAKNIQYF. DNA of the CDR3: TGTGCCAGCAGCTCCCCAGGAGGAGGACAGGGGGTAGCCTTAGCCAAAAACATTCAGTACTTC. The chain recombines TRBV11-3 with TRBJ2-4, with 10 bases matching TRBD1. The CDR3 is 21 residues long. Unmatched junction bases numbered 18, after V lost 4 bases and J lost 0 bases. Germline CDR1 reads SGHNT; CDR2 reads YENEEA.

This clonotype was counted a few times. V and J are TRBV20-1 and TRBJ1-2; 8 bases fit TRBD1. Germline CDR1 DFQATT, CDR2 SNEGSKA (reference sequence). V shed 1 base and J 8 bases; nucleotides not matched to a gene: 6. The CDR3 spans 13 residues. The CDR3 sequence: CSARAPGGRGYTF. The CDR3 DNA sequence: TGCAGTGCTAGAGCACCAGGGGGCCGGGGCTACACCTTC.

The V gene is TRBV6-5, the J gene TRBJ2-3, with D hard to call. The germline V gene has CDR1 MNHEY and CDR2 SVGAGI. Trimming left V 3 bases short and J 2 bases short, with 15 bases between. The CDR3 loop spans 16 amino acids. This CDR3 reads CASSYETVSNTDTQYF. In DNA, the CDR3 is TGTGCCAGCAGTTATGAAACGGTCTCCAACACAGATACGCAGTATTTT.

The gene calls are TRBV20-1 and TRBJ2-5, with 14 bases fitting TRBD2. Germline CDR1 is DFQATT and CDR2 is SNEGSKA (reference sequence). The CDR3 covers 16 residues. Losses at the gene ends were 0 bases for V and 4 bases for J; bases not matched to a gene: 4. CDR3 sequence (DNA): TGCAGTGCTAGAGAAGGACTAGCGGGAGGACGAGAGACCCAGTACTTC. Encoded protein: CSAREGLAGGRETQYF.